Following are 8 T cell receptor beta chains from one sample sequenced in a study of cytomegalovirus exposure and HLA in healthy donors. The PCR used 60 Vbeta and 13 Jbeta primers. TCRdb's copy holds only in-frame clones and misses some; the assay was immunoSEQ multiplex PCR. The sample records 90,000 to 100,000 clones, 75% to 80% being singletons. Sequenced input: PBMCs. The receptors come from a female donor in good health and CMV-seronegative.

Regarding this clone: A read error may account for a junction end that differs from germline. The V call is TRBV7-7, the J call TRBJ2-3; the match to TRBD2 covers 10 bases. The CDR3 consists of 17 residues. Germline V CDR1 and CDR2: SSHAT, FNYEAQ (reference sequence). The CDR3 sequence is CASSPLREAGGADTQYF. In DNA form, the CDR3 reads TGTGCTAGCAGCCCCCTGAGGGAAGCGGGAGGGGCAGATACGCAGTATTTT.

This clone was detected once. The rearrangement joins TRBV18 to TRBJ2-2; 9 nucleotides agree with TRBD1. The CDR3 is made up of 15 amino acids. Trimming took 4 bases from V and 4 from J; bases not matched to a gene: 4. CDR1 KGHSH and CDR2 LQKENI come from the germline V gene. CDR3 nucleotide sequence: TGTGCCAGCTCACAGGGACAGGGTGGCACCGGGGAGCTGTTTTTT. Translation gives CASSQGQGGTGELFF. Supplemented by reference TRBV18 and TRBJ2-2, the full variable domain reads NAGVMQNPRHLVRRRGQEARLRCSPMKGHSHVYWYRQLPEEGLKFMVYLQKENIIDESGMPKERFSAEFPKEGPSILRIQQVVRGDSAAYFCASSQGQGGTGELFFGEGSRLTVL.

The chain couples TRBV6-1 to TRBJ2-7; TRBD2 agrees at 7 bases. The junction had 0 bases not matched to a gene; V was cut back by 4 bases and J by 3 bases. CDR1 is MNHNS, CDR2 SASEGT, per germline. The CDR3 is made up of 12 amino acids. The CDR3 nucleotides are TGTGCCAGCAGTGCGGGGGGCTACGAGCAGTACTTC. It encodes CASSAGGYEQYF.

V and J are TRBV6-5 and TRBJ2-3; 11 bases map to TRBD2. CDR3 length: 14 residues. J was trimmed by 2 bases and V by 6 bases; bases with no gene match: 1. CDR1 and CDR2 (germline): MNHEY, SVGAGI. The CDR3 DNA follows: TGTGCCAGCAGGACTAGCGGGAACACAGATACGCAGTATTTT. Translating it yields CASRTSGNTDTQYF.

The CDR3 region is CATRGGGGTDTQYF. The CDR3 nucleotides are TGTGCCACGCGAGGGGGGGGCGGAACAGATACGCAGTATTTT. V is TRBV28 and J is TRBJ2-3; tentative D call: TRBD2 (7 bases). Trimming removed 10 bases from V and 3 bases from J, with 17 bases in between. The CDR3 spans 14 residues. Looked up from germline, CDR1 is MDHEN and CDR2 is SYDVKM. The full variable domain, its missing parts supplied by reference TRBV28 and TRBJ2-3, is DVKVTQSSRYLVKRTGEKVFLECVQDMDHENMFWYRQDPGLGLRLIYFSYDVKMKEKGDIPEGYSVSREKKERFSLILESASTNQTSMYLCATRGGGGTDTQYFGPGTRLTVL.

This clone has a handful of counts. V usage is TRBV4-3 and J usage is TRBJ2-1; D uncertain. The length of the CDR3 is 15 residues. The V end lost 0 bases, the J end lost 3 bases, and 9 bases lay between the germline ends. Germline-derived CDR1 and CDR2 are LGHNA and YSLEER. The CDR3 coding sequence is TGCGCCAGCAGCCAAGATTGGCAGGTCTACAATGAGCAGTTCTTC. It specifies CASSQDWQVYNEQFF.

This chain connects TRBV28 to TRBJ1-2; 7 bases line up with TRBD1. The CDR3 consists of 14 residues. V shed 2 bases and J 4 bases; nucleotides not matched to a gene: 4. The germline gives CDR1 MDHEN, CDR2 SYDVKM. The CDR3 protein is CASSLTGARYGYTF. CDR3 sequence (DNA): TGTGCCAGCAGTTTAACAGGGGCCCGCTATGGCTACACCTTC.

Concerning this clone itself: Compared with germline, one end of the junction differs, possibly owing to a read error. The chain couples TRBV7-9 to TRBJ1-1; D is unresolved. Germline loops: CDR1 SEHNR, CDR2 FQNEAQ (reference sequence). The CDR3 has 11 residues. This CDR3 reads CSSSLAWLGFF. CDR3 nucleotide sequence: TGTTCCAGCAGCTTAGCCTGGCTAGGTTTCTTT.